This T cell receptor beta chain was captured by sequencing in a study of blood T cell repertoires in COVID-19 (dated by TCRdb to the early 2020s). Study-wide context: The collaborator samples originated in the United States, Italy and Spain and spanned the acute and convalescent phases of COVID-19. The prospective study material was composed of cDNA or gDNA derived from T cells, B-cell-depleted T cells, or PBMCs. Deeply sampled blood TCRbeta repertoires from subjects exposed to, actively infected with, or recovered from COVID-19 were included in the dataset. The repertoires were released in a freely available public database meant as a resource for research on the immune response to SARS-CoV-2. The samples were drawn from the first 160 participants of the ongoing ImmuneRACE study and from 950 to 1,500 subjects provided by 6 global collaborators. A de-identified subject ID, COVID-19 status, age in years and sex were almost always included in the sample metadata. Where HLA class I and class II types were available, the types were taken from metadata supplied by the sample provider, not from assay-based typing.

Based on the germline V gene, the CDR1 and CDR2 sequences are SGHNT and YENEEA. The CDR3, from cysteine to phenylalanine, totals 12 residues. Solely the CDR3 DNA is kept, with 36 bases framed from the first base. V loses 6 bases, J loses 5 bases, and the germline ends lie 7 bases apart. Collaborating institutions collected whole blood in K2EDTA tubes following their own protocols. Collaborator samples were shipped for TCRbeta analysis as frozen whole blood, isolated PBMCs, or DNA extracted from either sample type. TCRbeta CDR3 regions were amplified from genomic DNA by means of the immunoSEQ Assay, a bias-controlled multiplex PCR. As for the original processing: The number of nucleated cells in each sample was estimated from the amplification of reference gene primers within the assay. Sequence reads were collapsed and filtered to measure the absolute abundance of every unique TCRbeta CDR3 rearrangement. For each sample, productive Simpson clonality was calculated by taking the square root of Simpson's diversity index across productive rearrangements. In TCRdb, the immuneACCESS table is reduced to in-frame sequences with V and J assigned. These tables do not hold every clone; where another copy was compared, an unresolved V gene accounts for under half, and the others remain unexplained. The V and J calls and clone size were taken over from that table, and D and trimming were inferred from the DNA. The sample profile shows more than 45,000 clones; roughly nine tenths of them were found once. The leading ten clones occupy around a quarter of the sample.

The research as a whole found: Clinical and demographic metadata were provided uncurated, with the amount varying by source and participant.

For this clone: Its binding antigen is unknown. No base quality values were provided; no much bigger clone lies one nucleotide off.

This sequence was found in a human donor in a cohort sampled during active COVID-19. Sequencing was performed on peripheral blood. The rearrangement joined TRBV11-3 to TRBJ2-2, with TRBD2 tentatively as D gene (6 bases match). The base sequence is TGTGCCAGCAGGGAGGGGACCGGGGAGCTGTTTTTT. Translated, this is CASREGTGELFF.